The source of this TCR beta chain is a study of T cell changes during pregnancy in multiple sclerosis. The repertoire was sequenced with immunoSEQ multiplex PCR; TCRdb's copy has only in-frame clones and lacks some. The sample yields roughly 110,000 clones, about nine tenths seen once. The CDR3 totals 15 residues. The V end was cut by 4 bases, the J end by 4 bases, with 14 bases between. Germline CDR1 is SGDLS and CDR2 is YYNGEE. The chain is built from TRBV9 and TRBJ2-2; TRBD1 might be the D (6 bases). The sample consisted of peripheral blood, taken in the third trimester of pregnancy. This receptor was taken from a female donor in good health, enrolled as a control in a pregnancy study. The CDR3 protein is CASSYRELFTGELFF. The CDR3 bases are TGTGCCAGCAGCTACAGGGAACTATTCACCGGGGAGCTGTTTTTT.